Following are 31 T cell receptor beta chains from one sample sequenced in a study of T cells in Graves' hyperthyroidism and ophthalmopathy. TCR beta CDR3 region amplification was performed from RNA transcripts. RT-PCR in the first round (using the HTBI primer set) targeted the TCR CDR3. TCRdb reanalysed the multiplex PCR reads using MiXCR and keeps one entry per CDR3 protein. The data contain roughly 840,000 distinct CDR3 sequences, roughly 37% of them seen just once; the ten biggest clones take up 8% to 9%. The sample was blood. The receptors originated from a man aged 18 to 35 with Graves' hyperthyroidism.

This clonotype showed up many times. The chain recombines TRBV20-1 with TRBJ2-2; D is uncertain. V was cut by 5 bases and J by 4 bases, with 11 bases left in between. Germline V gene data show CDR1 as DFQATT and CDR2 as SNEGSKA (reference sequence). The CDR3 sequence is 13 residues long. CDR3 protein: CSAGLTSTGELFF. The CDR3 DNA sequence: TGCAGTGCTGGATTGACGAGCACCGGGGAGCTGTTTTTT.

The chain uses TRBV29-1 and TRBJ2-7; 8 bases align to TRBD1. This CDR3 has 12 residues. Losses at the gene ends were 8 bases for V and 0 bases for J; bases not matched to a gene: 3. CDR1 and CDR2 from the germline V gene are SQVTM and ANQGSEA. CDR3 in amino acids: CSSGQGSYEQYF. DNA of the CDR3: TGCAGCTCCGGACAGGGCTCCTACGAGCAGTACTTC.

The V gene is TRBV19, the J gene TRBJ1-4; 7 positions agree with TRBD1. This CDR3 is built from 14 residues. The V and J ends lost 8 bases and 5 bases, in that order; junction bases with no gene match: 8. Germline CDR1 LNHDA, CDR2 SQIVND (reference sequence). The CDR3 here is CASRKGQQNEKLFF. Here the CDR3 DNA reads TGTGCCAGTCGGAAGGGACAGCAGAATGAAAAACTGTTTTTT.

With regard to this clonotype: The DNA is omitted, as the CDR3 cannot be located on it reliably, and the CDR3 follows TCRdb's listing. This chain connects TRBV7-2 to TRBJ2-7; no DNA check was done on the table's D call, TRBD1. A total of 14 residues make up the CDR3, ends included. Germline V CDR1 and CDR2: SGHTA, FQGNSA. CDR3 sequence: CANSWGLGTYEQCF.

This clonotype was seen more than once but under ten times. J is TRBJ1-2 and V is TRBV12-3 or TRBV12-4, with D possibly being TRBD1 (6 bases). The germline V and J ends were trimmed by 7 bases and 7 bases, with 16 bases remaining between them. The CDR3 runs to 13 residues. The CDR3 reads CASNTGFFGGYTF. The CDR3 region has the DNA TGTGCCAGCAATACAGGGTTCTTTGGTGGCTACACCTTC.

This clonotype was picked up many times. This chain uses TRBV4-1 with TRBJ1-1; 9 positions agree with TRBD1. With 7 bases clipped from V and 10 bases from J, the junction kept 7 bases outside the gene matches. Germline CDR1 reads MGHRA; CDR2 reads YSYEKL. There are 12 residues in the CDR3. CDR3 nucleotides: TGCGCCAGCAACACCGGACAGGGGAGAGCTTTCTTT. Its protein is CASNTGQGRAFF.

V and J are TRBV29-1 and TRBJ2-5; D is perhaps TRBD1 (5 bases). Trimming removed 6 bases from V and 2 bases from J, with 10 bases in between. From germline, CDR1 is SQVTM and CDR2 ANQGSEA. This CDR3 comprises 12 residues. CDR3 region: CSVLQVQETQYF. The CDR3 nucleotides are TGCAGCGTATTACAGGTACAAGAGACCCAGTACTTC.

Only one count was recorded for this clonotype. Its ends do not fully match the called genes, so a read error is possible. The chain employs TRBV7-6 and TRBJ1-1; tentative D call: TRBD1 (5 bases). The length of the CDR3 is 12 residues. Germline V gene sequence: CDR1 SGHVS, CDR2 FNYEAQ. This CDR3 reads CASSWGDFMASF. CDR3 DNA: TGTGCCAGCAGCTGGGGGGATTTCATGGCTTCCTTT.

This clonotype has at least ten counts. CDR3 bases: TGTGCCACCAGTGATGGCTCTTTAGCGGGAGGGGAGACCCAGTACTTC. Translation: CATSDGSLAGGETQYF. This rearrangement joins TRBV24-1 to TRBJ2-5; TRBD2 matches 11 bases. The V and J ends lost 3 bases and 5 bases, in that order; junction bases with no gene match: 7. From germline, CDR1 is KGHDR and CDR2 SFDVKD. The CDR3 length is 16 residues.

The chain's CDR3 is CASSIMTGGNTEAFF. The CDR3, as DNA: TGTGCCAGTAGTATTATGACAGGCGGAAACACTGAAGCTTTCTTT. This chain connects TRBV19 to TRBJ1-1, with D tentatively TRBD1 (6 bases). In germline, CDR1 is LNHDA, CDR2 SQIVND (reference sequence). The ends were cut back, 3 bases at V and 2 bases at J, with 13 bases in the middle. This CDR3 has 15 amino acids.

This clonotype has just a few counts. V and J are TRBV19 and TRBJ1-2; D may be TRBD1 (5 bases). Trimming removed 5 bases at V and 7 bases at J, with 14 bases between. Germline CDR1 LNHDA, CDR2 SQIVND (reference sequence). CDR3 length equals 13 residues. The CDR3 region has the DNA TGTGCCAGTAGTCCGGACCTCGGGGGTGGCTACACCTTC. It yields the protein CASSPDLGGGYTF.

In regard to this clonotype: One base away lies a much larger clone, so this may be a sequencing read error. The V and J genes are TRBV20-1 and TRBJ1-4; D uncertain. Germline CDR1 DFQATT, CDR2 SNEGSKA (reference sequence). The CDR3 covers 10 residues. The DNA for the CDR3 is TGCGGTGCTAACTCCAGAGGACTGTTTTTT. Translation: CGANSRGLFF.

The chain joins TRBV29-1 to TRBJ2-7; a weak D match, TRBD1 (5 bases). Judging by the DNA end, TRBJ2-1 fits better; the J call may be wrong. The germline V gene has CDR1 SQVTM and CDR2 ANQGSEA. CDR3 length equals 14 residues. The CDR3 DNA reads as TGCAGCGTTGTACAGGACGAACCATACAATGAGCAGTTCTTC. The encoded protein is CSVVQDEPYNEQFF.

The rearrangement joins TRBV9 to TRBJ2-2; 8 bases map to TRBD1. The better agreement between TRBJ1-1 and the DNA end casts doubt on the J call. Germline V gene sequence: CDR1 SGDLS, CDR2 YYNGEE. The CDR3 spans 15 residues. CDR3 region: CASSKPGGPLSEAFF. The CDR3 bases are TGTGCCAGCAGCAAACCAGGGGGCCCCCTGTCTGAAGCTTTCTTT.

This clonotype was recorded many times. The CDR3 region is CASSVGSGGYEQYF. The CDR3 nucleotides read TGTGCCAGCAGCGTAGGGTCAGGGGGCTACGAGCAGTACTTC. The chain has TRBV9 and TRBJ2-7; TRBD1 aligns across 7 bases. The CDR3 is 14 amino acids. The V gene end was trimmed by 0 bases and the J gene end by 3 bases; junction bases not matched to a gene: 3. Germline V lookup: CDR1 SGDLS, CDR2 YYNGEE.

This clonotype was seen more than once but under ten times. This CDR3 is CASSWGTGLSYGYTF. CDR3 nucleotides: TGTGCCAGCAGCTGGGGAACAGGGCTCAGCTATGGCTACACCTTC. The chain couples TRBV7-2 to TRBJ1-2; maybe TRBD1 (6 bases). CDR3 length: 15 residues. From germline, CDR1 is SGHTA and CDR2 FQGNSA. V was cut by 4 bases and J by 4 bases, with 16 bases left in between.

This clonotype was seen at least ten times. The V gene is TRBV20-1, the J gene TRBJ2-6; D unresolved. Germline lookup yields CDR1 DFQATT and CDR2 SNEGSKA (reference sequence). Trimming took off 5 bases at V and 4 bases at J, with 9 bases between the two ends. The CDR3 is 13 amino acids. The CDR3 nucleotides read TGCAGTGCTCCCGCCTCCGGGGCCAACGTCCTGACTTTC. Translated: CSAPASGANVLTF.

The gene calls are TRBV15 and TRBJ2-5, with D perhaps TRBD2 (6 bases). The CDR3 is 16 amino acids. The V end was cut by 3 bases, the J end by 4 bases, with 18 bases between. Germline V gene data show CDR1 as LNHNV and CDR2 as YYDKDF (reference sequence). The CDR3 loop is CATSRGPGEGAETQYF. CDR3 sequence (DNA): TGTGCCACCAGCAGGGGACCGGGAGAGGGAGCAGAGACCCAGTACTTC.

There are a few counts of this clonotype. V gene TRBV7-6 combines with J gene TRBJ2-7, with D possibly being TRBD1 or TRBD2 (5 bases each). The germline gives CDR1 SGHVS, CDR2 FNYEAQ. V lost 5 bases, J lost 2 bases, and 19 bases lay in between. The CDR3 covers 16 residues. CDR3 amino acids: CASSIPWGTSPYEQYF. The CDR3 region has the DNA TGTGCCAGCAGCATCCCTTGGGGGACGAGTCCCTACGAGCAGTACTTC.

Concerning this clonotype itself: An end of the junction differs from the germline gene, which may be a read error. V gene TRBV7-2 combines with J gene TRBJ2-2; D may be TRBD2 (5 bases). CDR1 is SGHTA, CDR2 FQGNSA, per germline. The CDR3 runs 15 residues. This CDR3 is CASSLAYANTGELYF. DNA for the CDR3: TGTGCCAGCAGCTTAGCCTACGCGAACACCGGGGAGCTGTACTTC.

V and J are TRBV7-6 and TRBJ1-3; D gene unclear. CDR1 and CDR2 (germline): SGHVS, FNYEAQ. CDR3 size: 18 residues. V was pared by 1 base and J by 6 bases, with 22 bases between. The CDR3 here is CASSLVPPRGQSENTIYF. CDR3 nucleotides: TGTGCCAGCAGCTTAGTCCCCCCTCGAGGCCAGTCGGAAAACACCATATATTTT. The whole variable domain, remainder taken from reference TRBV7-6 and TRBJ1-3, is GAGVSQSPRYKVTKRGQDVALRCDPISGHVSLYWYRQALGQGPEFLTYFNYEAQQDKSGLPNDRFSAERPEGSISTLTIQRTEQRDSAMYRCASSLVPPRGQSENTIYFGEGSWLTVV.

V and J are TRBV12-3 or TRBV12-4 and TRBJ2-7; 9 bases align to TRBD2. The CDR3 length is 13 residues. The V segment lost 5 bases and the J segment 11 bases; nucleotides outside the gene matches: 10. The CDR3 is CASSPRGGGVEYF. CDR3 nucleotides: TGTGCCAGCAGTCCGAGGGGCGGGGGGGTAGAGTACTTC.

The CDR3: CASSYQWSGRMNTEAFF. The CDR3 nucleotides are TGTGCCAGCAGTTACCAGTGGTCGGGCAGGATGAACACTGAAGCTTTCTTT. The rearrangement links TRBV6-5 to TRBJ1-1; no clear D gene. The V and J ends lost 2 bases and 0 bases respectively, with 16 bases between them. CDR3 length: 17 residues. Germline CDR1 MNHEY, CDR2 SVGAGI.

J is TRBJ2-7 and V is TRBV19; 9 positions agree with TRBD1. The V gene's germline CDR1 is LNHDA and CDR2 SQIVND (reference sequence). V dropped 4 bases and J dropped 0; count of bases not matched to a gene: 4. The CDR3 has 15 amino acids. In nucleotides, the CDR3 is TGTGCCAGTAGTAGGGGACAGGGAAGCTCCTACGAGCAGTACTTC. It encodes CASSRGQGSSYEQYF. The whole variable domain, filled in from reference TRBV19 and TRBJ2-7, reads DGGITQSPKYLFRKEGQNVTLSCEQNLNHDAMYWYRQDPGQGLRLIYYSQIVNDFQKGDIAEGYSVSREKKESFPLTVTSAQKNPTAFYLCASSRGQGSSYEQYFGPGTRLTVT.

Regarding this clonotype: A much larger clone is a single base away; this may be a read error. This chain uses TRBV2 with TRBJ2-7; D uncertain. This CDR3 has 15 residues. The germline CDR1 and CDR2 sequences are SNHLY and FYNNEI. The ends were cut back, 6 bases at V and 1 base at J, with 16 bases in the middle. In nucleotides, the CDR3 is TGTGCCAGCAGATGGCGACGAGAACAGTCCTACGAGCAGTACTTC. It translates to CASRWRREQSYEQYF.

In its sample, this clonotype was seen a few times. This rearrangement joins TRBV10-3 to TRBJ2-7, with 8 nucleotides matching TRBD1. The J segment lost 0 bases and the V segment lost 2 bases, leaving 6 bases of the junction unmatched. Germline CDR1 ENHRY, CDR2 SYGVKD. The CDR3 spans 16 residues. The CDR3 bases are TGTGCCATCAGTGAGACTAGACAGGGGCACTCCTACGAGCAGTACTTC. Protein: CAISETRQGHSYEQYF.

This chain links TRBV19 with TRBJ2-5, with D possibly TRBD2 on 5 matching bases. Trimming took off 3 bases at V and 2 bases at J, with 7 bases between the two ends. The CDR3 is 13 amino acids. Per germline, CDR1 LNHDA and CDR2 SQIVND (reference sequence). The DNA for the CDR3 is TGTGCCAGTAGTATGTGGGAGCAAGAGACCCAGTACTTC. It is translated as CASSMWEQETQYF. Full variable domain (missing parts from reference TRBV19 and TRBJ2-5): DGGITQSPKYLFRKEGQNVTLSCEQNLNHDAMYWYRQDPGQGLRLIYYSQIVNDFQKGDIAEGYSVSREKKESFPLTVTSAQKNPTAFYLCASSMWEQETQYFGPGTRLLVL.

This clonotype was recorded a few times. The rearrangement uses TRBV2 and TRBJ2-5; 10 bases are a match to TRBD2. After removal of 8 bases from V and 1 base from J, the junction contained 7 bases not matched to a gene. Germline CDR1 reads SNHLY; CDR2 reads FYNNEI. This CDR3 comprises 15 residues. The CDR3 bases are TGTGCCAGCGGGAATAGCGGGGGGATCCAAGAGACCCAGTACTTC. Protein sequence: CASGNSGGIQETQYF.

This clonotype was detected only a few times. The genes are TRBV7-6 and TRBJ2-2; 12 bases line up with TRBD1. The V segment lost 2 bases and the J segment 5 bases; nucleotides outside the gene matches: 6. The CDR3 extends over 17 amino acids. Germline-derived CDR1 and CDR2 are SGHVS and FNYEAQ. The CDR3 region is CASSLLGQGARTGELFF. CDR3 DNA sequence: TGTGCCAGCAGCTTACTGGGACAGGGGGCGCGGACCGGGGAGCTGTTTTTT.

The V and J genes are TRBV20-1 and TRBJ2-7; D perhaps matches TRBD1 (5 bases). The CDR3 runs 12 residues. Germline CDR1 DFQATT, CDR2 SNEGSKA (reference sequence). The germline V and J ends were trimmed by 6 bases and 3 bases, with 12 bases remaining between them. The CDR3 here is CSANDQGYEQYF. For the CDR3, the DNA is TGCAGTGCCAACGACCAGGGCTACGAGCAGTACTTC.

This clonotype occurred many times. The chain is built from TRBV12-3 or TRBV12-4 and TRBJ1-2; 8 bases are shared with TRBD1. CDR3 length equals 12 residues. J was trimmed by 5 bases and V by 4 bases; bases with no gene match: 0. The CDR3 sequence is CASSYRGYGYTF. CDR3 sequence (DNA): TGTGCCAGCAGTTACAGGGGGTATGGCTACACCTTC.